This T cell receptor (beta chain) was obtained from a study of T cells in Graves' hyperthyroidism and ophthalmopathy. Study information: Initial diagnosis, before any treatment, was when peripheral blood was collected. Findings of the study overall: Most clonotypes that expanded in the thyroid above 0.001 also showed up in blood. Median prediction lead before ophthalmopathy onset was 6.5 months with the model.

Lactation, pregnancy, other autoimmune disease or uncontrolled infection excluded patients. This clonotype was seen at least ten times. Its target is unknown. V gave up 5 bases and J gave up 2 bases, with 13 bases separating them. CDR1 and CDR2 from the germline V gene are MNHNS and SASEGT. The CDR3 is 14 residues long. The TCR beta CDR3 regions underwent amplification using RNA transcripts as the source. The primer set for the first-round RT-PCR of the TCR CDR3 was HTBI. TCRdb called the multiplex PCR reads again in MiXCR, with one record for every CDR3 protein. The table lists around 400,000 distinct CDR3 sequences, around 14% of them singletons.

The sequence was collected from a young woman with Graves' hyperthyroidism. The chain carries TRBV6-1 and TRBJ2-7; D is uncertain. Sample: blood. The CDR3 is CASSTLKAAYEQYF. As DNA, the CDR3 is TGTGCCAGCAGTACACTGAAGGCAGCCTACGAGCAGTACTTC.